A selection of T cell receptor beta chains follows, all from one sample in a study of blood T cell repertoires in COVID-19. The table came from immunoSEQ multiplex PCR; TCRdb's copy has only in-frame clones and leaves some out. In the table there are approximately 200,000 clones, about nine tenths of which are singletons. Sequencing was done on a sample of PBMCs or T cells enriched from blood (not recorded which). Source of these receptors: a man younger than 45 who had recovered from COVID-19. Each CDR3 is given with its conserved first and last residue. The order of the fields is J gene, clone size, V gene, D gene, CDR3 protein, CDR3 DNA. The D gene is left open where the match is weak. Clone size is given for some rows only: seen once, a few or many times, or a class if the clone is expanded.

TRBJ2-7,NA,TRBV5-6,TRBD2,CASSPLAGGYEQYF,TGTGCCAGCAGCCCACTAGCGGGGGGCTACGAGCAGTACTTC
TRBJ1-4,NA,TRBV4-2,NA,CASSQTRSGTKGEKLFF,TGTGCCAGCAGCCAGACAAGATCCGGGACAAAGGGGGAAAAACTGTTTTTT
TRBJ2-3,NA,TRBV9,NA,CASSSRTSTDTQYF,TGTGCCAGCAGCAGCCGGACTAGCACAGATACGCAGTATTTT
TRBJ2-1,NA,TRBV30,TRBD2,CAWTSGPYNEQFF,TGTGCCTGGACTAGCGGCCCGTACAATGAGCAGTTCTTC
TRBJ2-1,NA,TRBV6-1,TRBD1,CASSDGTAYEQFF,TGTGCCAGCAGTGACGGGACAGCGTATGAGCAGTTCTTC
TRBJ1-5,NA,TRBV28,NA,CASSPPPRVRSNQPQHF,TGTGCCAGCAGCCCCCCTCCTAGAGTCCGTAGCAATCAGCCCCAGCATTTT
TRBJ2-2,NA,TRBV6-5,TRBD1,CASSYDRGEGPGELFF,TGTGCCAGCAGTTACGACAGGGGGGAGGGTCCAGGGGAGCTGTTTTTT
TRBJ2-5,NA,TRBV28,TRBD2,CASSSAGGPGETQYF,TGTGCCAGCAGTTCAGCGGGAGGGCCGGGTGAGACCCAGTACTTC
TRBJ2-1,NA,TRBV28,TRBD2,CASSLGTSGYNEQFF,TGTGCCAGCAGTTTAGGGACTAGCGGCTACAATGAGCAGTTCTTC
TRBJ1-5,NA,TRBV6-2/TRBV6-3,TRBD1,CASSSGKLGQGNQPQHF,TGTGCCAGCAGTTCAGGTAAATTGGGACAGGGGAATCAGCCCCAGCATTTT
TRBJ2-7,NA,TRBV11-2,NA,CASSLVEGPYEQYF,TGTGCCAGCAGCTTAGTGGAGGGCCCATACGAGCAGTACTTC
TRBJ2-7,once,TRBV4-1,NA,CASSQEFVAGISGEQYF,TGCGCCAGCAGCCAAGAATTCGTAGCAGGGATCTCTGGGGAGCAGTACTTC
TRBJ2-7,NA,TRBV30,NA,CACAGGLFSGRYEQYF,TGTGCCTGCGCAGGGGGGCTTTTCTCTGGGCGGTACGAGCAGTACTTC
TRBJ2-1,NA,TRBV5-1,TRBD2,CASSLLAGPYNEQFF,TGCGCCAGCAGCTTACTAGCGGGACCTTACAATGAGCAGTTCTTC
TRBJ2-5,NA,TRBV11-2,TRBD2,CASSLGGLAGAQETQYF,TGTGCCAGCAGCTTAGGGGGTTTAGCGGGGGCCCAAGAGACCCAGTACTTC
TRBJ1-1,NA,TRBV7-2,NA,CASSPLNLQGKAFF,TGTGCCAGCAGCCCCCTTAACCTCCAGGGGAAAGCTTTCTTT
TRBJ2-7,NA,TRBV7-2,TRBD2,CASSLGSSGRDGGQYF,TGTGCCAGCAGCTTAGGGTCTAGCGGGAGGGATGGGGGGCAGTACTTC
TRBJ2-7,NA,TRBV25-1,TRBD1,CASAGTDDPYEQYF,TGTGCCAGCGCAGGGACAGACGATCCCTACGAGCAGTACTTC
TRBJ1-2,NA,TRBV7-9,NA,CASSLSQGHYGYTF,TGTGCCAGCAGCTTAAGTCAGGGGCACTATGGCTACACCTTC
TRBJ1-5,NA,TRBV30,NA,CAWSVLGTNSNQPQHF,TGTGCCTGGAGTGTACTTGGGACAAATAGCAATCAGCCCCAGCATTTT
TRBJ2-1,once,TRBV9,TRBD2,CASSPTEVLAGGGWDNEQFF,TGTGCCAGCAGCCCCACGGAGGTGCTAGCGGGAGGAGGATGGGACAATGAGCAGTTCTTC
TRBJ2-7,NA,TRBV18,NA,CASSQSGEQYF,TGTGCCAGCTCCCAATCAGGGGAGCAGTACTTC
TRBJ2-2,NA,TRBV30,TRBD2,CAWSVYSGANTGELFF,TGTGCCTGGAGTGTATATAGCGGGGCGAACACCGGGGAGCTGTTTTTT
TRBJ2-1,NA,TRBV29-1,TRBD1,CSVGTGGNEQFF,TGCAGCGTCGGGACAGGTGGAAATGAGCAGTTCTTC
TRBJ1-2,NA,TRBV29-1,NA,CSVVPKPYGYTF,TGCAGCGTTGTCCCTAAACCCTATGGCTACACCTTC
TRBJ1-2,NA,TRBV10-3,NA,CAISDPSRGARYGYTF,TGTGCCATCAGTGATCCGTCGCGGGGGGCCAGGTATGGCTACACCTTC
TRBJ1-2,NA,TRBV13,NA,CASSLEGVNYGYTF,TGTGCCAGCAGCTTAGAGGGGGTTAACTATGGCTACACCTTC
TRBJ2-1,NA,TRBV5-1,TRBD2,CASSLVGLAGYNEQFF,TGCGCCAGCAGCTTGGTGGGACTAGCGGGCTACAATGAGCAGTTCTTC
TRBJ1-5,NA,TRBV12-3/TRBV12-4,TRBD1,CASRDREGQPQHF,TGTGCCAGCAGAGACAGGGAAGGGCAGCCCCAGCATTTT
TRBJ2-4,NA,TRBV27,TRBD2,CASSPERWAGGPQNIQYF,TGTGCCAGCAGTCCCGAGCGTTGGGCGGGGGGGCCTCAAAACATTCAGTACTTC
TRBJ1-1,once,TRBV2,NA,CASSVGRENTEAFF,TGTGCCAGCAGTGTGGGCAGGGAGAACACTGAAGCTTTCTTT
TRBJ2-1,NA,TRBV30,NA,CAWSHRDEQFF,TGTGCCTGGAGTCACCGGGATGAGCAGTTCTTC
TRBJ2-2,NA,TRBV18,TRBD1,CASSPGTGNTGELFF,TGTGCCAGCTCACCCGGGACAGGGAACACCGGGGAGCTGTTTTTT
TRBJ1-1,NA,TRBV7-8,NA,CASSLGVGRGTEAFF,TGTGCCAGCAGCTTAGGGGTAGGAAGGGGGACTGAAGCTTTCTTT
TRBJ1-3,NA,TRBV6-5,TRBD1,CASSRDRVGNTIYF,TGTGCCAGCAGTCGGGACAGGGTGGGAAACACCATATATTTT
TRBJ2-7,NA,TRBV10-1,TRBD1,CASSERWDRGSEQYF,TGCGCCAGCAGTGAGCGTTGGGACAGGGGGTCCGAGCAGTACTTC
TRBJ2-1,NA,TRBV2,TRBD2,CASSEAAGGYNEQFF,TGTGCCAGCAGTGAAGCAGCGGGAGGGTACAATGAGCAGTTCTTC
TRBJ1-6,NA,TRBV5-8,NA,CASSLGRSLTYNSPLHF,TGTGCCAGCAGCTTAGGGAGGAGCTTGACCTATAATTCACCCCTCCACTTT
TRBJ1-3,NA,TRBV24-1,NA,CATSDPRDSGNTIYF,TGTGCCACCAGTGATCCCCGGGACTCTGGAAACACCATATATTTT
TRBJ2-7,NA,TRBV7-2,NA,CASSLVSLGSRNEQYF,TGTGCCAGCAGCTTAGTGTCCCTCGGGAGTCGGAACGAGCAGTACTTC
TRBJ2-1,few,TRBV19,NA,CASSIEFSGYNEQFF,TGTGCCAGTAGTATAGAGTTTAGCGGATACAATGAGCAGTTCTTC
TRBJ2-1,NA,TRBV28,TRBD2,CASSPLAGGSYNEQFF,TGTGCCAGCAGTCCCCTAGCGGGGGGGTCCTACAATGAGCAGTTCTTC
TRBJ1-4,NA,TRBV5-1,NA,CASSLDPGANEKLFF,TGCGCCAGCAGCTTGGATCCAGGGGCTAATGAAAAACTGTTTTTT
TRBJ1-6,NA,TRBV6-5,NA,CASSYSEQSVSPLHF,TGTGCCAGCAGTTACTCAGAACAGTCCGTTTCACCCCTCCACTTT
TRBJ2-1,once,TRBV12-3/TRBV12-4,NA,CASSPGLYNEQFF,TGTGCCAGCAGTCCGGGACTTTACAATGAGCAGTTCTTC
TRBJ2-5,NA,TRBV5-1,NA,CASSLGVGSLQETQYF,TGCGCCAGCAGCTTGGGTGTAGGGAGTCTCCAAGAGACCCAGTACTTC
TRBJ2-1,NA,TRBV6-5,NA,CATSPGTYNEQFF,TGTGCCACCTCACCCGGGACCTACAATGAGCAGTTCTTC
TRBJ1-5,NA,TRBV4-1,NA,CASSQDRTGSQPQHF,TGCGCCAGCAGCCAAGATCGTACAGGGTCTCAGCCCCAGCATTTT
TRBJ2-1,NA,TRBV7-9,NA,CASSLVVGPHNRPHNEQFF,TGTGCCAGCAGCTTAGTGGTGGGGCCCCACAATAGACCCCACAATGAGCAGTTCTTC
TRBJ2-2,NA,TRBV7-2,TRBD1,CASSTRTGSGELFF,TGTGCCAGCAGCACTAGGACAGGGTCTGGGGAGCTGTTTTTT
TRBJ1-3,NA,TRBV30,NA,CAWDGSGNTIYF,TGTGCCTGGGACGGCTCTGGAAACACCATATATTTT
TRBJ1-4,NA,TRBV11-2,TRBD1,CASMLTGARSEKLFF,TGTGCCAGCATGCTTACAGGGGCGCGTAGTGAAAAACTGTTTTTT
TRBJ2-7,NA,TRBV12-3/TRBV12-4,NA,CASSREVSYEQYF,TGTGCCAGCAGTCGTGAGGTATCCTACGAGCAGTACTTC
TRBJ2-7,NA,TRBV4-1,TRBD2,CASSQGAGSYEQYF,TGCGCCAGCAGCCAAGGAGCGGGATCCTACGAGCAGTACTTC
TRBJ1-4,NA,TRBV10-3,NA,CAIRTDFNEKLFF,TGTGCCATCAGAACAGATTTTAATGAAAAACTGTTTTTT
TRBJ2-2,NA,TRBV13,TRBD2,CASSLAGTSPGELFF,TGTGCCAGCAGCTTAGCTGGGACTAGCCCCGGGGAGCTGTTTTTT
TRBJ1-6,NA,TRBV27,NA,CASGGRDANRINSPLHF,TGTGCCAGCGGGGGCCGGGACGCCAACAGAATTAATTCACCCCTCCACTTT
TRBJ2-1,NA,TRBV6-2/TRBV6-3,TRBD2,CASSYSGLAEYNEQFF,TGTGCCAGCAGTTACTCAGGACTAGCGGAATACAATGAGCAGTTCTTC
TRBJ2-3,NA,TRBV6-6,NA,CASSRLGATRGTDTQYF,TGTGCCAGCAGCCGACTTGGTGCGACTAGGGGCACAGATACGCAGTATTTT